The source of this TCR beta chain is a study of cytomegalovirus exposure and HLA in healthy donors. Overall study findings and caveats: The classifier reportedly diagnosed cytomegalovirus status with high sensitivity and specificity.

J was trimmed by 7 bases and V by 0 bases; bases with no gene match: 12. The V gene's germline CDR1 is SGDLS and CDR2 YYNGEE. The CDR3 sequence is 17 residues long. PCR primers comprised 60 Vbeta and 13 Jbeta primers. The protocol was immunoSEQ multiplex PCR, while the TCRdb copy is restricted to in-frame clones and leaves out a portion. The sample has 100,000 or so clones; over 75% are singletons. In regard to this clone: The antigen is not known.

The receptor was isolated from a man younger than 35 in good health and CMV-seronegative. What was sequenced was PBMCs. The rearrangement links TRBV9 to TRBJ2-3; TRBD2 matches at 9 bases. DNA for the CDR3: TGTGCCAGCAGCGTAGATGGTGCGGGGGGGCTTGGAAATACGCAGTATTTT. Protein sequence: CASSVDGAGGLGNTQYF.